This T cell receptor (beta chain) was sequenced during a study of CD8+ T cells in alopecia areata. Turning to the study itself: The study gave treated patients oral tofacitinib at 5 to 10 mg twice daily. Study-wide points: Lesional tissue from the scalp (especially in alopecia totalis/universalis) showed higher clonality than normal scalp. Mice gave a clearer picture of TCR sharing than patients did, possibly for HLA-related reasons.

The CDR3 sequence is 12 residues long. Germline CDR1 and CDR2: SEHNR and FQNEAQ (reference sequence). The J segment lost 3 bases and the V segment lost 8 bases, leaving 4 bases of the junction unmatched. Regarding this clone: Its antigen is undetermined.

The authors extracted RNA and reverse transcribed it into cDNA as the sequencing template. Clones were sequenced by immunoSEQ multiplex PCR, and TCRdb holds only the in-frame ones, with some missing. The sample lists over 120,000 clones, about 60% occurring once. It was from alopecia areata patients that lesional scalp punch biopsies and peripheral blood were collected. The clonotype originates from a human donor with alopecia areata. Source: CD4+ T cells sorted from blood, taken at week 0. The chain links TRBV7-9 to TRBJ2-7; 7 nucleotides line up with TRBD1. The CDR3 region is CASGRQGYEQYF. The DNA of the CDR3 is TGTGCCAGCGGCAGACAGGGCTACGAGCAGTACTTC.